This T cell receptor beta chain was observed in a study of T cells in Graves' hyperthyroidism and ophthalmopathy. Sample collection date corresponds to first hyperthyroidism diagnosis, prior to any ophthalmopathy symptoms. Amplified TCR beta CDR3 regions derived from RNA transcripts. First-round RT-PCR targeting the TCR CDR3 was performed with the HTBI primer set. TCRdb fed the multiplex PCR reads into MiXCR, producing one record per CDR3 protein. The sample contains 370,000 or so distinct CDR3 sequences, 15% to 19% of which appear only once. V was pared by 1 base and J by 3 bases, with 19 bases between. Germline lookup yields CDR1 MGHDK and CDR2 SYGVNS. This CDR3 contains 19 residues. As to this clonotype: As yet, its antigen is unknown.

Findings of the study overall: Most clonotypes expanded in thyroid above 0.001 were likewise present in blood. A model built on 13 V-J features separated ophthalmopathy from stable hyperthyroidism. Before onset, ophthalmopathy was predicted by the model a median about 6.2 months earlier.

The chain couples TRBV25-1 to TRBJ2-6, with a weak D call TRBD2 (6 bases). This sequence originates from a woman aged 18 to 35 with Graves' hyperthyroidism that later progressed to Graves' ophthalmopathy. Sequenced material: blood. The CDR3 sequence: CASSESARAPRGGANVLTF. CDR3 bases: TGTGCCAGCAGTGAATCGGCCCGGGCCCCGCGGGGTGGGGCCAACGTCCTGACTTTC.